A single sample is the source of the 28 T cell receptor beta chains below, sequenced in a study of T cells in localized non-small cell lung cancer. Profiled with immunoSEQ multiplex PCR; TCRdb holds only in-frame clones, not every one. The sample gives some 37,000 clones, roughly 86% of which show up once; 3.5% to 4% is in the top ten. The sample in question was peripheral blood, obtained before any cancer treatment. The receptors originated from a man aged 18 to 50 with stage I lung adenocarcinoma.

The chain links TRBV5-1 to TRBJ1-3, with D possibly being TRBD1 (6 bases). Germline loops: CDR1 SGHRS, CDR2 YFSETQ. V was shortened by 7 bases and J by 4 bases, with 9 bases between the two germline ends. CDR3 length: 12 residues. The CDR3 bases are TGCGCCAGCGCAGGGGACGGAAACACCATATATTTT. Its protein is CASAGDGNTIYF.

This chain joins TRBV7-2 and TRBJ1-1; 7 nucleotides match TRBD1. Trimming removed 6 bases from V and 2 bases from J; junction bases left unmatched: 9. The CDR3 runs 15 residues. Germline CDR1 reads SGHTA; CDR2 reads FQGNSA. DNA of the CDR3: TGTGCCAGCAGGCCATCCCAGGGGGATAACACTGAAGCTTTCTTT. Translated: CASRPSQGDNTEAFF.

This clone was recorded once. As DNA, the CDR3 is TGTGCCAGCAGCCGGGGACAGGCAACTAACTATGGCTACACCTTC. Translating it yields CASSRGQATNYGYTF. The V and J genes are TRBV5-4 and TRBJ1-2, with 8 bases lining up with TRBD1. Germline V gene lookup returns CDR1 SGHNT and CDR2 YYREEE (reference sequence). Losses at the gene ends were 4 bases for V and 0 bases for J; bases not matched to a gene: 5. This CDR3 has 15 residues.

The CDR3 is CASRRQGASNEKLFF. CDR3 DNA: TGTGCCAGCAGGAGGCAGGGGGCCTCTAATGAAAAACTGTTTTTT. The chain recombines TRBV6-5 with TRBJ1-4, with 8 bases lining up with TRBD1. The CDR3 sequence is 15 residues long. V lost 6 bases, J lost 3 bases, and 6 bases stayed unmatched. Germline V CDR1 and CDR2: MNHEY, SVGAGI.

The chain combines TRBV5-4 with TRBJ1-1; 10 bases map to TRBD1. This CDR3 comprises 14 residues. Germline CDR1 reads SGHNT; CDR2 reads YYREEE (reference sequence). Trimming at V came to 5 bases and at J to 11 bases, leaving 12 bases not matched to a gene. The CDR3 is CASSRQGAARVAFF. In nucleotides, the CDR3 is TGTGCCAGCAGTCGACAGGGGGCGGCCCGGGTTGCTTTCTTT. The full variable domain, in which reference TRBV5-4 and TRBJ1-1 provide the parts outside the CDR3, is ETGVTQSPTHLIKTRGQQVTLRCSSQSGHNTVSWYQQALGQGPQFIFQYYREEENGRGNFPPRFSGLQFPNYSSELNVNALELDDSALYLCASSRQGAARVAFFGQGTRLTVV.

With regard to this clone: A junction boundary mismatches the germline segment, possibly from a read error. V gene TRBV7-9 combines with J gene TRBJ1-2; unclear D gene. Germline CDR1 is SEHNR and CDR2 is FQNEAQ (reference sequence). The CDR3 is 14 amino acids. The CDR3 spells CASSLALVGLGYFF. The CDR3 bases are TGTGCCAGCAGCTTAGCCCTGGTAGGGCTAGGTTACTTCTTC.

This chain connects TRBV7-7 to TRBJ2-1; 10 nucleotides match TRBD2. The length of the CDR3 is 16 residues. Germline CDR1 SSHAT, CDR2 FNYEAQ (reference sequence). The V and J ends lost 2 bases and 5 bases, in that order; junction bases with no gene match: 6. CDR3 protein: CASSLRLAGVDNEQFF. CDR3 sequence (DNA): TGTGCCAGCAGCTTACGGCTAGCGGGGGTCGACAATGAGCAGTTCTTC. The whole variable domain, remainder taken from reference TRBV7-7 and TRBJ2-1, is GAGVSQSPRYKVTKRGQDVTLRCDPISSHATLYWYQQALGQGPEFLTYFNYEAQPDKSGLPSDRFSAERPEGSISTLTIQRTEQRDSAMYRCASSLRLAGVDNEQFFGPGTRLTVL.

V usage is TRBV7-2 and J usage is TRBJ1-6; D unresolved. The V and J ends lost 6 bases and 7 bases respectively, with 13 bases between them. The CDR3 loop spans 14 amino acids. Germline V lookup: CDR1 SGHTA, CDR2 FQGNSA. CDR3 loop: CASSHTMPNSPLHF. Written as DNA, the CDR3 is TGTGCCAGCAGTCATACAATGCCGAATTCACCCCTCCACTTT.

The chain employs TRBV2 and TRBJ1-1; TRBD1 aligns across 8 bases. The CDR3 covers 14 residues. Germline V CDR1 and CDR2: SNHLY, FYNNEI. J gave up 4 bases and V 7 bases, and 8 bases lay outside the gene matches. The chain's CDR3 is CASTPTGVATEAFF. As DNA, the CDR3 is TGTGCCAGCACTCCGACAGGGGTGGCCACTGAAGCTTTCTTT.

This clone appeared once. V usage is TRBV7-9 and J usage is TRBJ2-2; TRBD2 is a possible D gene (6 bases). The CDR3 has 17 amino acids. Looked up from germline, CDR1 is SEHNR and CDR2 is FQNEAQ (reference sequence). Trimming removed 0 bases at V and 5 bases at J, with 16 bases between. The chain's CDR3 is CASSLAGRGNKTGELFF. The CDR3 DNA sequence: TGTGCCAGCAGCTTAGCGGGGCGGGGAAATAAAACCGGGGAGCTGTTTTTT.

This rearrangement joins TRBV27 to TRBJ1-1; D remains ambiguous. Trimming cost V 5 bases and J 1 base, with 20 bases left between them. This CDR3 region has 17 residues. Per the germline V gene, CDR1 is MNHEY and CDR2 is SMNVEV (reference sequence). CDR3 region: CASSPLYSLGGNTEAFF. DNA of the CDR3: TGTGCCAGCAGTCCACTGTATAGTCTGGGAGGGAACACTGAAGCTTTCTTT.

The rearrangement links TRBV18 to TRBJ2-7; 7 bases are a match to TRBD1. V trimming: 3 bases; J trimming: 0 bases; junction bases outside the gene matches: 5. The CDR3 is 15 amino acids. CDR1 and CDR2 (germline): KGHSH, LQKENI. The CDR3 DNA sequence: TGTGCCAGCTCACCGAAGACAGGGACCTCCTACGAGCAGTACTTC. It encodes CASSPKTGTSYEQYF.

This chain connects TRBV28 to TRBJ1-1, with D perhaps TRBD1 (6 bases). Germline CDR1 and CDR2: MDHEN and SYDVKM. Trimming took off 8 bases at V and 0 bases at J, with 10 bases between the two ends. This CDR3 is built from 13 residues. The CDR3 bases are TGTGCCAGCTCGACAGGAATGAACACTGAAGCTTTCTTT. Amino acid sequence: CASSTGMNTEAFF.

The CDR3 is CASNDATENYGYTF. In nucleotides, the CDR3 is TGTGCCAGCAATGATGCGACAGAGAACTATGGCTACACCTTC. This chain uses TRBV6-5 with TRBJ1-2, with D possibly being TRBD1 (5 bases). The V and J ends lost 7 bases and 2 bases respectively, with 14 bases between them. The V gene's germline CDR1 is MNHEY and CDR2 SVGAGI. CDR3 size: 14 residues.

This clone was picked up a small number of times. This chain joins TRBV18 and TRBJ2-1; 14 bases line up with TRBD2. With V trimmed by 3 bases and J by 5 bases, 9 bases remained unmatched. Germline lookup yields CDR1 KGHSH and CDR2 LQKENI. The CDR3 has 18 amino acids. Written as DNA, the CDR3 is TGTGCCAGCTCACCCCTCCGGACTAGCGGGGGGTATAACAATGAGCAGTTCTTC. It encodes CASSPLRTSGGYNNEQFF.

This chain connects TRBV6-1 to TRBJ1-3; D is unclear. V lost 2 bases and J lost 0, with 11 bases in between. The CDR3 has 16 amino acids. Per germline, CDR1 MNHNS and CDR2 SASEGT. CDR3 residues: CASSEILGSSGNTIYF. Here the CDR3 DNA reads TGTGCCAGCAGTGAAATTCTGGGTAGCTCTGGAAACACCATATATTTT.

The chain is built from TRBV5-1 and TRBJ2-7; D may correspond to TRBD1 or TRBD2 (5 bases each). Germline CDR1 SGHRS, CDR2 YFSETQ. The CDR3 consists of 15 residues. The germline V and J ends were trimmed by 2 bases and 4 bases, with 16 bases remaining between them. The CDR3 loop is CASSFPGRNFYEQYF. In nucleotides, the CDR3 is TGCGCCAGCAGCTTTCCGGGGCGAAATTTTTACGAGCAGTACTTC. The whole variable domain, filled in from reference TRBV5-1 and TRBJ2-7, reads KAGVTQTPRYLIKTRGQQVTLSCSPISGHRSVSWYQQTPGQGLQFLFEYFSETQRNKGNFPGRFSGRQFSNSRSEMNVSTLELGDSALYLCASSFPGRNFYEQYFGPGTRLTVT.

This sequence joins TRBV25-1 and TRBJ2-7; a weak D match, TRBD1 (6 bases). The CDR3 consists of 17 residues. Germline V lookup: CDR1 MGHDK, CDR2 SYGVNS. Trimming removed 3 bases from V and 5 bases from J, with 23 bases in between. The CDR3 coding sequence is TGTGCCAGCAGTGACGGTGGGACAAGAAACCTTCGGGACGAGCAGTACTTC. Residues: CASSDGGTRNLRDEQYF.

The chain is built from TRBV6-6 and TRBJ1-2; D call uncertain. V lost 2 bases to trimming and J lost 3 bases, with 10 bases between them. Germline assignment: CDR1 MNHNY and CDR2 SVGAGI (reference sequence). This CDR3 is built from 14 residues. The CDR3 spells CASSYQNNDYGYTF. For the CDR3, the DNA is TGTGCCAGCAGTTACCAAAACAATGACTATGGCTACACCTTC.

This sequence joins TRBV18 and TRBJ2-7; 8 bases map to TRBD1. Germline loops: CDR1 KGHSH, CDR2 LQKENI. CDR3 length: 14 residues. V gave up 3 bases and J gave up 12 bases; unmatched junction bases: 13. In DNA, the CDR3 is TGTGCCAGCTCACCTGGACAGGGATCAGCCCCATTGTACTTC. Its translation is CASSPGQGSAPLYF.

The V call is TRBV5-1, the J call TRBJ2-3; D is unclear. Trimming took 2 bases from V and 2 from J, leaving 15 bases between them. This CDR3 is built from 16 residues. CDR1 SGHRS and CDR2 YFSETQ come from the germline V gene. The CDR3 coding sequence is TGCGCCAGCAGCTTCGGAGCTTCCGCTTTCACAGATACGCAGTATTTT. Its translation is CASSFGASAFTDTQYF.

This sequence joins TRBV30 and TRBJ1-1, with a tentative D call TRBD1 (5 bases). The CDR3 covers 14 residues. V was pared by 5 bases and J by 8 bases, with 21 bases between. CDR1 and CDR2 from the germline V gene are GTSNPN and SVGIG (reference sequence). CDR3 sequence (DNA): TGTGCCTGGGTTATTCCGGGACTAAAGGCGGAAGCTTTCTTT. Its protein product is CAWVIPGLKAEAFF.

The rearrangement joins TRBV30 to TRBJ2-5, with 11 bases that match TRBD1. This CDR3 comprises 15 residues. The germline V gene encodes CDR1 GTSNPN and CDR2 SVGIG (reference sequence). V lost 3 bases to trimming and J lost 4 bases; unmatched junction nucleotides: 7. The CDR3 nucleotides read TGTGCCTGGAGCGTAGGACAGGGGGCGAGAGAGACCCAGTACTTC. Protein product: CAWSVGQGARETQYF.

V gene TRBV9 combines with J gene TRBJ2-1; no definite D call. Trimming removed 5 bases at V and 6 bases at J, with 12 bases between. The CDR3 spans 13 residues. In germline, CDR1 is SGDLS, CDR2 YYNGEE. CDR3 in amino acids: CASSVTGINEQFF. For the CDR3, the DNA is TGTGCCAGCAGTGTGACTGGGATCAATGAGCAGTTCTTC. Full variable domain (rest looked up from reference TRBV9 and TRBJ2-1): DSGVTQTPKHLITATGQRVTLRCSPRSGDLSVYWYQQSLDQGLQFLIQYYNGEERAKGNILERFSAQQFPDLHSELNLSSLELGDSALYFCASSVTGINEQFFGPGTRLTVL.

The chain couples TRBV5-1 to TRBJ2-3; 11 nucleotides agree with TRBD2. Germline CDR1 reads SGHRS; CDR2 reads YFSETQ. The length of the CDR3 is 19 residues. J lost 1 base, V lost 0 bases, and 10 bases had no gene match. The CDR3 protein is CASSLASLAGGKRTDTQYF. The CDR3 coding sequence is TGCGCCAGCAGCTTGGCGAGTCTAGCGGGGGGTAAACGCACAGATACGCAGTATTTT. The entire variable domain, with the rest obtained from reference TRBV5-1 and TRBJ2-3, is as follows: KAGVTQTPRYLIKTRGQQVTLSCSPISGHRSVSWYQQTPGQGLQFLFEYFSETQRNKGNFPGRFSGRQFSNSRSEMNVSTLELGDSALYLCASSLASLAGGKRTDTQYFGPGTRLTVL.

The V call is TRBV30, the J call TRBJ1-1, with a weak D call TRBD1 (5 bases). Germline CDR1 is GTSNPN and CDR2 is SVGIG (reference sequence). Trimming removed 3 bases from V and 4 bases from J, with 12 bases in between. This CDR3 comprises 13 residues. CDR3 sequence reads: CAWSLAGGTEAFF. DNA of the CDR3: TGTGCCTGGAGCTTGGCGGGGGGCACTGAAGCTTTCTTT.

The CDR3 sequence: CASSGTGGLISGNTIYF. CDR3 nucleotide sequence: TGTGCCAGCAGTGGGACAGGGGGCCTCATCTCTGGAAACACCATATATTTT. V gene TRBV2 combines with J gene TRBJ1-3, with 11 bases fitting TRBD1. V lost 4 bases to trimming and J lost 0 bases; unmatched junction nucleotides: 5. This CDR3 is 17 amino acids long. CDR1 SNHLY and CDR2 FYNNEI come from the germline V gene.

The chain couples TRBV25-1 to TRBJ1-6, with unresolved D. The CDR3 is 12 residues long. V lost 5 bases to trimming and J lost 14 bases, with 13 bases between them. From germline, CDR1 is MGHDK and CDR2 SYGVNS. The CDR3 sequence is CASSRAGITLHF. The CDR3 nucleotides are TGTGCCAGCAGTAGGGCGGGAATCACCCTCCACTTT.